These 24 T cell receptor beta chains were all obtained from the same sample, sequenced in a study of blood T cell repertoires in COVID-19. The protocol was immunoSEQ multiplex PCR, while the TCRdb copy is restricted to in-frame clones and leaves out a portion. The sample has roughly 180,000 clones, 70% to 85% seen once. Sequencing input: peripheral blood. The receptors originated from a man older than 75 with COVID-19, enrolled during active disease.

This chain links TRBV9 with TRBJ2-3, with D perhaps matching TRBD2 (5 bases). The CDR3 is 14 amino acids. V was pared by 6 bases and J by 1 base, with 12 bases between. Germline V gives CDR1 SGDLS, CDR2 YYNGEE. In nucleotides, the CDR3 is TGTGCCAGCACCCAAGGACTTCGCACAGATACGCAGTATTTT. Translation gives CASTQGLRTDTQYF.

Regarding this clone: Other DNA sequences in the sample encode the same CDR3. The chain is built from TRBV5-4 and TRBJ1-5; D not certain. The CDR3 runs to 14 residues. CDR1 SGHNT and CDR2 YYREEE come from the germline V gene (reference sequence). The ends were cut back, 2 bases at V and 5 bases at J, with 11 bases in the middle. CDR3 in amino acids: CASSFSGEDQPQHF. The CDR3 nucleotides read TGTGCCAGCAGCTTTTCCGGGGAGGATCAGCCCCAGCATTTT. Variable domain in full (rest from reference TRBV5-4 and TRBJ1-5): ETGVTQSPTHLIKTRGQQVTLRCSSQSGHNTVSWYQQALGQGPQFIFQYYREEENGRGNFPPRFSGLQFPNYSSELNVNALELDDSALYLCASSFSGEDQPQHFGDGTRLSIL.

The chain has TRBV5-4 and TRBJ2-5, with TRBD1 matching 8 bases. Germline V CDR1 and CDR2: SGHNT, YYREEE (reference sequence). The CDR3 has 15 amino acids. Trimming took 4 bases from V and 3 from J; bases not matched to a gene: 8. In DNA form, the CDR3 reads TGTGCCAGCAGCGCCCAGACAGGGGTTGAAGAGACCCAGTACTTC. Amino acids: CASSAQTGVEETQYF.

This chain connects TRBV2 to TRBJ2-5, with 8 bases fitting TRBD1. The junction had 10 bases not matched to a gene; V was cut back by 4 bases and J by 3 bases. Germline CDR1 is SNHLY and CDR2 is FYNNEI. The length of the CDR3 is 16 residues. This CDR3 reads CASSARTGRREETQYF. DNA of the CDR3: TGTGCCAGCAGTGCCAGGACAGGGAGGAGAGAAGAGACCCAGTACTTC.

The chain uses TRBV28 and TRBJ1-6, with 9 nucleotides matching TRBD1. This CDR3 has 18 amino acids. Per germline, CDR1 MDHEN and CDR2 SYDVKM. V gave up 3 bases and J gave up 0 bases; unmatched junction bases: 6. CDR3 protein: CASSLRQGGGSYNSPLHF. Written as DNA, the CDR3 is TGTGCCAGCAGTTTGAGACAGGGGGGGGGCTCCTATAATTCACCCCTCCACTTT.

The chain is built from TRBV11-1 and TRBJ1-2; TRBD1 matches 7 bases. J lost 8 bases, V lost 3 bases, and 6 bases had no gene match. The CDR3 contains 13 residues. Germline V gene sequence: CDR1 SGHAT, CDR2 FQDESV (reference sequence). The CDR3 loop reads CASSFDRDGGYTF. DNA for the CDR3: TGTGCCAGCAGCTTTGACAGGGATGGCGGCTACACCTTC. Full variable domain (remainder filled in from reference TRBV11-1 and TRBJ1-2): EAEVAQSPRYKITEKSQAVAFWCDPISGHATLYWYRQILGQGPELLVQFQDESVVDDSQLPKDRFSAERLKGVDSTLKIQPAELGDSAMYLCASSFDRDGGYTFGSGTRLTVV.

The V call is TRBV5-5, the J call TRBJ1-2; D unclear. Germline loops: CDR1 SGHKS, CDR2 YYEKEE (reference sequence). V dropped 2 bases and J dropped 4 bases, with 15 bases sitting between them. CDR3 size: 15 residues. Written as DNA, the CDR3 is TGTGCCAGCAGCTTTGACACACACCGTTCCTATGGCTACACCTTC. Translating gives CASSFDTHRSYGYTF.

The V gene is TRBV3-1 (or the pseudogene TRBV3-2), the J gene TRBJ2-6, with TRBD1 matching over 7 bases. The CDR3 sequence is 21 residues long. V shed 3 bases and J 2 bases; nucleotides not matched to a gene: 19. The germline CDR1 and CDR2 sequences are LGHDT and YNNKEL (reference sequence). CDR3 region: CASSHPGTELSTPPGANVLTF. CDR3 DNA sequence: TGTGCCAGCAGCCACCCCGGGACAGAACTTTCGACCCCCCCTGGGGCCAACGTCCTGACTTTC.

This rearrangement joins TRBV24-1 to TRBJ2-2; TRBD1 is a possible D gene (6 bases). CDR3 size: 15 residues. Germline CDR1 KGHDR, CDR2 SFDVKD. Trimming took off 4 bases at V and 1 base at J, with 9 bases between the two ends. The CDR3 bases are TGTGCCACCAGTGAGTACAGGGAGAACACCGGGGAGCTGTTTTTT. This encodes CATSEYRENTGELFF.

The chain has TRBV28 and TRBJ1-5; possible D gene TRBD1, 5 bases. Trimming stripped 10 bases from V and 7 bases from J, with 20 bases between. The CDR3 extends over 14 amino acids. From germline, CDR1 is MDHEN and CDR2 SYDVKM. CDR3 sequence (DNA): TGTGCCACCGTTCTGGGGGGTTCGGCACAGCCCCAGCATTTT. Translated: CATVLGGSAQPQHF. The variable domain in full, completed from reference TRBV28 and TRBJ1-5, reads DVKVTQSSRYLVKRTGEKVFLECVQDMDHENMFWYRQDPGLGLRLIYFSYDVKMKEKGDIPEGYSVSREKKERFSLILESASTNQTSMYLCATVLGGSAQPQHFGDGTRLSIL.

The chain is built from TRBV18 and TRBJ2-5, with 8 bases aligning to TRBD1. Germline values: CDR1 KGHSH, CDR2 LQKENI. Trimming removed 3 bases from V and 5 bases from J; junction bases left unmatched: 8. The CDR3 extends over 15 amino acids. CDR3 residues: CASSPTGQGGETQYF. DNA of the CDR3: TGTGCCAGCTCACCGACAGGACAGGGCGGCGAGACCCAGTACTTC.

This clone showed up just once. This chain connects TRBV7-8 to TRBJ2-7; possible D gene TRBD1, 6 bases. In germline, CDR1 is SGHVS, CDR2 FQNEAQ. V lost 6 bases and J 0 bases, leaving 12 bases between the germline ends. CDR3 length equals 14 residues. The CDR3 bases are TGTGCCAGCAGGTTACAGGGCTACTCCTACGAGCAGTACTTC. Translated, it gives CASRLQGYSYEQYF. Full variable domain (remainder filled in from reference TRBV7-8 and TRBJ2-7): GAGVSQSPRYKVAKRGQDVALRCDPISGHVSLFWYQQALGQGPEFLTYFQNEAQLDKSGLPSDRFFAERPEGSVSTLKIQRTQQEDSAVYLCASRLQGYSYEQYFGPGTRLTVT.

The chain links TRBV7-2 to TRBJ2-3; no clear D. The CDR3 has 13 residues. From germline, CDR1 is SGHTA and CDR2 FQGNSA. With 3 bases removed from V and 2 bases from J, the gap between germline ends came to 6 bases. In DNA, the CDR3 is TGTGCCAGCAGCTTTCAACTCACAGATACGCAGTATTTT. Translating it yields CASSFQLTDTQYF.

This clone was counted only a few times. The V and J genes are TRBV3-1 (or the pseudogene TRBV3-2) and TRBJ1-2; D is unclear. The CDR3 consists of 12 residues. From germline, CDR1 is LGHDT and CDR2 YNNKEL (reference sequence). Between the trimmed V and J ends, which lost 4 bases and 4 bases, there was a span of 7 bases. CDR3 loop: CASSRRTYGYTF. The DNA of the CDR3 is TGTGCCAGCAGCCGCAGAACCTATGGCTACACCTTC.

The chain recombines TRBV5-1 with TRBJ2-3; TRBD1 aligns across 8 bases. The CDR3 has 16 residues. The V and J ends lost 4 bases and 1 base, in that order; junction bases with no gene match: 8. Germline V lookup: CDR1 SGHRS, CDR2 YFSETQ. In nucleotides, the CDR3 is TGCGCCAGCAGCCGGACAGGGAGTTCCCGCACAGATACGCAGTATTTT. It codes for CASSRTGSSRTDTQYF.

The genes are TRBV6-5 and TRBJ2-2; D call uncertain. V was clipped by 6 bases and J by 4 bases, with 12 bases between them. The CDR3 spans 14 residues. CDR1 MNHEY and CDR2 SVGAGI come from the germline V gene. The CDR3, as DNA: TGTGCCAGCAGGGTCAGACTGAGCACCGGGGAGCTGTTTTTT. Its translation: CASRVRLSTGELFF.

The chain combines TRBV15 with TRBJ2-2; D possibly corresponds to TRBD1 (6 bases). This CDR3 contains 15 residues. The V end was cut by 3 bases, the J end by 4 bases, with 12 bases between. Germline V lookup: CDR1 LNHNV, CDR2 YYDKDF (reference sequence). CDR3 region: CATSRVQTGTGELFF. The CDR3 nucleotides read TGTGCCACCAGCAGGGTCCAGACAGGCACCGGGGAGCTGTTTTTT.

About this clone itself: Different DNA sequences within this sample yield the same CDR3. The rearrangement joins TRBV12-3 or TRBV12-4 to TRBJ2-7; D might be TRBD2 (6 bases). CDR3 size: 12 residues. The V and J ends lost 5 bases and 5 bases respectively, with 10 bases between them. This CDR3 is CASSPTGDEQYF. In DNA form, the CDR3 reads TGTGCCAGCAGTCCTACGGGGGACGAGCAGTACTTC.

The CDR3 here is CASSLVTGIEKLFF. CDR3 in DNA: TGTGCCAGCAGCTTAGTGACAGGGATAGAAAAACTGTTTTTT. The genes are TRBV7-6 and TRBJ1-4; 7 nucleotides agree with TRBD1. Looked up from germline, CDR1 is SGHVS and CDR2 is FNYEAQ. V shed 1 base and J 8 bases; nucleotides not matched to a gene: 4. This CDR3 comprises 14 residues. The whole variable domain, remainder taken from reference TRBV7-6 and TRBJ1-4, is GAGVSQSPRYKVTKRGQDVALRCDPISGHVSLYWYRQALGQGPEFLTYFNYEAQQDKSGLPNDRFSAERPEGSISTLTIQRTEQRDSAMYRCASSLVTGIEKLFFGSGTQLSVL.

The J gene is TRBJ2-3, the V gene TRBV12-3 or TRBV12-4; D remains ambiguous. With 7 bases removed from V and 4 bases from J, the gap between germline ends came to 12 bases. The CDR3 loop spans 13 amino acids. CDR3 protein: CASTYAPPDTQYF. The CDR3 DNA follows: TGTGCCAGCACCTACGCCCCCCCAGATACGCAGTATTTT.

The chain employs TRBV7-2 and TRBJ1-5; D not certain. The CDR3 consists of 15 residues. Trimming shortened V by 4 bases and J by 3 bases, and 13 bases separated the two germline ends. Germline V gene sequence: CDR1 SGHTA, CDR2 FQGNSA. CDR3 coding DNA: TGTGCCAGCAGCTCCCAGACACTTGACAATCAGCCCCAGCATTTT. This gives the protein CASSSQTLDNQPQHF.

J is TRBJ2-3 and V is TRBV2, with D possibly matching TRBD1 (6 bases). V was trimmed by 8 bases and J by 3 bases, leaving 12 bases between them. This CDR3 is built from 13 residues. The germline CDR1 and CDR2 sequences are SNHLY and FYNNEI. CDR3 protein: CASQGQGTDTQYF. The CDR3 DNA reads TGTGCCAGCCAAGGGCAGGGGACAGATACGCAGTATTTT.

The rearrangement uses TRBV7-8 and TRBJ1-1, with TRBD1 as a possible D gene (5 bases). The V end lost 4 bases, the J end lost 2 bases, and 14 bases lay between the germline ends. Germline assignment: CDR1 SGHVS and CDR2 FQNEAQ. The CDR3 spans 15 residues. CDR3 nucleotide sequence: TGTGCCAGCAGCTCTTCTTACAGGACCAACACTGAAGCTTTCTTT. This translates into CASSSSYRTNTEAFF.

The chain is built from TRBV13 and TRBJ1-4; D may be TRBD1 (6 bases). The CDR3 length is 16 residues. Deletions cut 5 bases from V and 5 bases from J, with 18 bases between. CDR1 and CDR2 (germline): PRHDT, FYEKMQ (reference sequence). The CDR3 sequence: CASSQRQTGANEKLFF. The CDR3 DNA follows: TGTGCCAGCAGCCAACGCCAGACAGGAGCGAATGAAAAACTGTTTTTT.